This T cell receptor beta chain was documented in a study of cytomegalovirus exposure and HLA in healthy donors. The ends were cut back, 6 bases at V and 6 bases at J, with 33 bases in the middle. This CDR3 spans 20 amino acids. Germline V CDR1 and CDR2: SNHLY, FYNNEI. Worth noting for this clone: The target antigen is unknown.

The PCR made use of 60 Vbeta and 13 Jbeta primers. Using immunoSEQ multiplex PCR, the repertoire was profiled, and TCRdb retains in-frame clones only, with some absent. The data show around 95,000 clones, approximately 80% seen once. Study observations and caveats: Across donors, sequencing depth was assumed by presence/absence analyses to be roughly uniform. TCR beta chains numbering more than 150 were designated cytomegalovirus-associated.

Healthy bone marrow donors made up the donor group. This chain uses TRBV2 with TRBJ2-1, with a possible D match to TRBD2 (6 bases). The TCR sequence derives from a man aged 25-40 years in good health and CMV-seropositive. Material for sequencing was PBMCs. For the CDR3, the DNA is TGTGCCAGCAGCCCGATCCCCAGTAGCCGTACTAGCTCCTGGACCAATGAGCAGTTCTTC. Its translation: CASSPIPSSRTSSWTNEQFF.